These 8 T cell receptor beta chains share one sample of origin, sequenced in a study of OX40 agonist ivuxolimab in advanced cancers. Receptor libraries were prepared by the immunoSEQ multiplex PCR assay. Sourced from immuneACCESS, this table was stored by TCRdb with only in-frame sequences that have V and J called. A share of the clones is absent; for the studies checked, an unresolved V gene accounts for under half, and the remainder has no known explanation. Across this sample there are 70,000 or so clones, with 85% to 90% seen only once. The biggest ten clones account for around 0.86% of the sample. Specimen: CD4+ or CD8+ T cells sorted from blood, collected in a trial of the OX40 agonist ivuxolimab. The source is an adult with an advanced solid tumor such as melanoma, head and neck, liver or kidney cancer.

The chain employs TRBV11-2 and TRBJ2-1; 13 bases line up with TRBD2. V dropped 2 bases and J dropped 9; count of bases not matched to a gene: 4. CDR3 length equals 15 residues. Looked up from germline, CDR1 is SGHAT and CDR2 is FQNNGV. CDR3: CASSLPGLAGAEQFF. The DNA for the CDR3 is TGTGCCAGCAGCTTACCAGGACTAGCGGGGGCTGAGCAGTTCTTC.

V gene TRBV7-2 combines with J gene TRBJ2-7, with 9 bases fitting TRBD2. The germline V gene has CDR1 SGHTA and CDR2 FQGNSA. After removal of 1 base from V and 4 bases from J, the junction contained 5 bases not matched to a gene. This CDR3 is 15 amino acids long. The CDR3 bases are TGTGCCAGCAGCTTAGGTGGTAGCGGGGGATACGAGCAGTACTTC. It is translated as CASSLGGSGGYEQYF.

V usage is TRBV5-1 and J usage is TRBJ1-3, with D maybe TRBD1 (6 bases). V lost 4 bases and J 7 bases, leaving 18 bases between the germline ends. CDR3 length: 15 residues. Germline V CDR1 and CDR2: SGHRS, YFSETQ. CDR3 amino acids: CASSQATGIRNTIYF. CDR3 coding DNA: TGCGCCAGCAGCCAGGCCACAGGGATAAGGAACACCATATATTTT.

The genes are TRBV5-1 and TRBJ2-3; 7 nucleotides match TRBD1. V gave up 5 bases and J gave up 5 bases; unmatched junction bases: 8. Per germline, CDR1 SGHRS and CDR2 YFSETQ. The CDR3 extends over 14 amino acids. CDR3 region: CASRTGLVGDTQYF. CDR3 DNA: TGCGCCAGCAGGACAGGGCTGGTCGGAGATACGCAGTATTTT.

The gene calls are TRBV5-3 and TRBJ2-1, with D unclear. TRBV5-3 is flagged as an ORF with uncertain function. This CDR3 has 22 amino acids. V lost 0 bases, J lost 4 bases, and 32 bases lay in between. This CDR3 is CARSLAAPNKTIGRITYNEQFF. DNA for the CDR3: TGTGCCAGAAGCTTGGCCGCTCCCAACAAAACCATTGGCAGAATCACATACAATGAGCAGTTCTTC.

The genes are TRBV27 and TRBJ2-7; D is unresolved. The CDR3 spans 13 residues. The germline V gene has CDR1 MNHEY and CDR2 SMNVEV (reference sequence). The V and J ends lost 5 bases and 4 bases respectively, with 12 bases between them. For the CDR3, the DNA is TGTGCCAGCAGTGACCGGCCCGGATACGAGCAGTACTTC. The encoded protein is CASSDRPGYEQYF.

The chain carries TRBV6-4 and TRBJ2-3, with a tentative D call TRBD1 (6 bases). The V gene lost 5 bases and the J gene lost 2 bases, with 11 bases spanning the gap. The CDR3 spans 14 residues. The germline V gene has CDR1 MRHNA and CDR2 SNTAGT. The CDR3 sequence is CASSPGQTTDTQYF. CDR3 coding DNA: TGTGCCAGCAGTCCTGGACAGACCACAGATACGCAGTATTTT.

The V and J genes are TRBV6-6 and TRBJ2-1; TRBD2 matches at 11 bases. Unmatched junction bases numbered 7, after V lost 6 bases and J lost 6 bases. Germline V CDR1 and CDR2: MNHNY, SVGAGI (reference sequence). The CDR3 is 15 residues long. CDR3 coding DNA: TGTGCCAGCAGAACCCTAGCGGGGGGAGGCAATGAGCAGTTCTTC. As protein: CASRTLAGGGNEQFF.